In this sample, the clone carrying this T cell receptor beta chain turned up a few times. Antigen unknown. The data stem from a study of T cell repertoires and HLA-DP antigens. As for the study in general: The donors, ranging 18-to-29 to 60-to-69 years, included a couple of males and one female. Pre-culture CD4+ samples used roughly 1,200 ng DNA versus 200 to 250 ng for CD137+CD4+ sorts.

The PCR primers covered 54 TRBV and 13 TRBJ segments. Each pre-culture CD4+ sample aimed for hundreds of thousands of T cell genomes at deep resolution. Assay used: immunoSEQ multiplex PCR; TCRdb lists only in-frame clones, some missing. The data contain about 73,000 clones, around four fifths of them singletons. Germline CDR1 is SGHNT and CDR2 is YYREEE (reference sequence). CDR3 length: 15 residues. V was shortened by 0 bases and J by 5 bases, with 13 bases between the two germline ends. Sequencing was done on a sample of CD4+ T cells from PBMCs. This receptor was obtained from a man aged 55 to 70 in good health and CMV-seronegative. The V gene is TRBV5-4, the J gene TRBJ2-3, with D perhaps being TRBD1 or TRBD2 (5 bases each). This CDR3 reads CASSLARAGGDTQYF. DNA of the CDR3: TGTGCCAGCAGCTTGGCCAGGGCGGGTGGAGATACGCAGTATTTT.